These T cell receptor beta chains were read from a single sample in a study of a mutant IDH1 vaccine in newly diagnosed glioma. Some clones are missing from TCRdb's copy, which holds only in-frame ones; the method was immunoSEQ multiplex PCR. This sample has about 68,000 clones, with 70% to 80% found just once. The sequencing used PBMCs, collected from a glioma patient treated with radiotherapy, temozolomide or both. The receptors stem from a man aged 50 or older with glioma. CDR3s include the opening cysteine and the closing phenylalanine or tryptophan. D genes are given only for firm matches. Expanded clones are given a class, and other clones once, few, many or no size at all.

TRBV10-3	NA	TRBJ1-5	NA	TGTGCCATCTCAGTCGGGAGGGAAAGCAATCAGCCCCAGCATTTT	CAISVGRESNQPQHF
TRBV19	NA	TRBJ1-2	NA	TGTGCCAGTAGTACTCGGACAGACTATGGCTACACCTTC	CASSTRTDYGYTF
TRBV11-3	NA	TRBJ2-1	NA	TGTGCCAGCAGCTTATTGCGCCGGGGCCCCAATGAGCAGTTCTTC	CASSLLRRGPNEQFF
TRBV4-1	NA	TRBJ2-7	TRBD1	TGCGCCAGCAGCCCCCAAGGACAGGGCTACGAGCAGTACTTC	CASSPQGQGYEQYF
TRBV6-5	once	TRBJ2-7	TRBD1	TGTGCCAGCAGTTACCGGACAGGCGGGTCTGGTGGCGAGCAGTACTTC	CASSYRTGGSGGEQYF
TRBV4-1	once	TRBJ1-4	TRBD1	TGCGCCAGCAGCCAGAACACAGGGGGGAGTGAAAAACTGTTTTTT	CASSQNTGGSEKLFF
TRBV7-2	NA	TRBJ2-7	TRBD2	TGTGCCAGCAGCCAAACTAGCGGGGGGCTTACGGAGCAGTACTTC	CASSQTSGGLTEQYF
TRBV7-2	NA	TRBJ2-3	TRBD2	TGTGCCAGCAGTCGCGGGGGGAGCACAGATACGCAGTATTTT	CASSRGGSTDTQYF
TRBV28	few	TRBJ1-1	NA	TGTGCCAGCAGTTCATCACGCACTGAAGCTTTCTTT	CASSSSRTEAFF
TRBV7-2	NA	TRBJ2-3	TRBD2	TGTGCCAGCAGCCCGCCTCTAGCGGGGGGGCCGAATACGCAGTATTTT	CASSPPLAGGPNTQYF
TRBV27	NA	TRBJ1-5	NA	TGTGCCAGCAGGGGTATGAGCAATCAGCCCCAGCATTTT	CASRGMSNQPQHF
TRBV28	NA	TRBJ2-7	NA	TGTGCCAGCAGTTTCGCGGACACCCCCGAGCAGTACTTC	CASSFADTPEQYF
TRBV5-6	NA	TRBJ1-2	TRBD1	TGTGCCAGCAGCTGGAGACAGGGAGATAACTATGGCTACACCTTC	CASSWRQGDNYGYTF
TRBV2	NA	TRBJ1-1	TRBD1	TGTGCCAGCAGGGACAGGGGCGCGATGACGAACACTGAAGCTTTCTTT	CASRDRGAMTNTEAFF
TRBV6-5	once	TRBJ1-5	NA	TGTGCCAGCAGTTACAGGGTTGGCAATCAGCCCCAGCATTTT	CASSYRVGNQPQHF
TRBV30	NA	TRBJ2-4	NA	TGTGCCTGGAGTGCTCCTCGGCTAGCCAAAAACATTCAGTACTTC	CAWSAPRLAKNIQYF
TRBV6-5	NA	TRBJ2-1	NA	TGTGCCAGCAGCAGGGGCTACAATGAGCAGTTCTTC	CASSRGYNEQFF
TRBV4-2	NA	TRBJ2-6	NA	TGTGCCAGCAGCCAATACGAAGCTGGGGCCAACGTCCTGACTTTC	CASSQYEAGANVLTF
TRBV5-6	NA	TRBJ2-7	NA	TGTGCCAGCAGCTTAGGGGGGACCTACGAGCAGTACTTC	CASSLGGTYEQYF
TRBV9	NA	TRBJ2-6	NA	TGTGCCAGCAGCGTAGGGACAGTCTCTGGGGCCAACGTCCTGACTTTC	CASSVGTVSGANVLTF
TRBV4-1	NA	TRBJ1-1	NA	TGCGCCAGCAGCCAAGTAGGGCAGGGGACCAGAGGAGCTTTCTTT	CASSQVGQGTRGAFF
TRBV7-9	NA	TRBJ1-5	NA	TGTGCCAGCAGCTTAGGCGACAGAAGCAATCAGCCCCAGCATTTT	CASSLGDRSNQPQHF
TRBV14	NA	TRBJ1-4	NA	TGTGCCAGCAGCCAAGACCTCCAGGGGCCGATGGAAAAACTGTTTTTT	CASSQDLQGPMEKLFF
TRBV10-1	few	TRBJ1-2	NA	TGCGCCAGCAGAGAGGGAAGGAACCACTATGGCTACACCTTC	CASREGRNHYGYTF